Listed below are T cell receptor beta chains from one sample, sequenced in a study of blood T cell repertoires in COVID-19. Sequenced by immunoSEQ multiplex PCR; TCRdb stores in-frame clones only, minus some. Altogether about 280,000 clones are present, around 88% being singletons, with the ten largest covering about 1.9%. The sequenced material came from peripheral blood. Receptors were obtained from a woman aged 25 to 39 who had recovered from COVID-19. Each CDR3 is given with its conserved first and last residue. Fields, in order: D gene, V gene, clone size, J gene, CDR3 protein, CDR3 DNA. D genes are given only for firm matches. Expanded clones get a size class; other rows say once, few or many, or leave the size out.

D gene: TRBD1
V gene: TRBV19
clone size: NA
J gene: TRBJ2-2
CDR3 protein: CAIGTGYGELFF
CDR3 DNA: TGTGCCATCGGGACAGGGTACGGGGAGCTGTTTTTT

D gene: TRBD2
V gene: TRBV28
clone size: NA
J gene: TRBJ2-5
CDR3 protein: CASSGGTSIQTQYF
CDR3 DNA: TGTGCCAGCAGCGGTGGGACTAGCATTCAGACCCAGTACTTC

D gene: TRBD1
V gene: TRBV24-1
clone size: NA
J gene: TRBJ2-7
CDR3 protein: CATYSSFGTGSYEQYF
CDR3 DNA: TGTGCCACCTACTCCTCCTTCGGGACAGGGTCCTACGAGCAGTACTTC

D gene: TRBD1
V gene: TRBV28
clone size: NA
J gene: TRBJ1-5
CDR3 protein: CASSLPEQGVGNQPQHF
CDR3 DNA: TGTGCCAGCAGTTTACCCGAACAGGGGGTCGGCAATCAGCCCCAGCATTTT

D gene: TRBD2
V gene: TRBV5-4
clone size: NA
J gene: TRBJ2-3
CDR3 protein: CASSSSRGGVTDTQYF
CDR3 DNA: TGTGCCAGCAGCAGCTCGCGGGGGGGAGTCACAGATACGCAGTATTTT

D gene: NA
V gene: TRBV21-1
clone size: NA
J gene: TRBJ2-1
CDR3 protein: CASSKAGWTIYNEQFF
CDR3 DNA: TGTGCCAGCAGCAAAGCGGGGTGGACTATTTACAATGAGCAGTTCTTC

D gene: NA
V gene: TRBV5-6
clone size: NA
J gene: TRBJ1-3
CDR3 protein: CASSFRRTAGNTIYF
CDR3 DNA: TGTGCCAGCAGCTTTCGACGGACAGCTGGAAACACCATATATTTT

D gene: TRBD1
V gene: TRBV30
clone size: NA
J gene: TRBJ1-3
CDR3 protein: CAWSGGQDHSGNTIYF
CDR3 DNA: TGTGCCTGGAGTGGGGGACAGGACCACTCTGGAAACACCATATATTTT

D gene: NA
V gene: TRBV10-3
clone size: NA
J gene: TRBJ1-3
CDR3 protein: CAISESLGNTIYF
CDR3 DNA: TGTGCCATCAGTGAGTCCCTAGGAAACACCATATATTTT

D gene: NA
V gene: TRBV18
clone size: NA
J gene: TRBJ2-7
CDR3 protein: CASSIVWGNEQYF
CDR3 DNA: TGTGCCAGCTCAATAGTGTGGGGCAACGAGCAGTACTTC

D gene: NA
V gene: TRBV5-1
clone size: NA
J gene: TRBJ1-2
CDR3 protein: CASSLGSGIQDYGYTF
CDR3 DNA: TGCGCCAGCAGCTTGGGGTCAGGGATCCAAGACTATGGCTACACCTTC

D gene: TRBD1
V gene: TRBV6-5
clone size: NA
J gene: TRBJ1-1
CDR3 protein: CASRSTRTGGTEAFF
CDR3 DNA: TGTGCCAGCAGGTCGACAAGGACAGGGGGTACTGAAGCTTTCTTT

D gene: NA
V gene: TRBV11-2
clone size: once
J gene: TRBJ1-3
CDR3 protein: CASSPSWTRVRSGNTIYF
CDR3 DNA: TGTGCCAGCAGCCCTTCGTGGACCAGGGTCCGCTCTGGAAACACCATATATTTT

D gene: NA
V gene: TRBV9
clone size: NA
J gene: TRBJ1-2
CDR3 protein: CASSVTGEYGYTF
CDR3 DNA: TGTGCCAGCAGCGTGACAGGAGAATATGGCTACACCTTC

D gene: TRBD2
V gene: TRBV28
clone size: NA
J gene: TRBJ2-7
CDR3 protein: CASSLPLAGGPYEQYF
CDR3 DNA: TGTGCCAGCAGTTTGCCGCTAGCGGGAGGGCCCTACGAGCAGTACTTC

D gene: NA
V gene: TRBV21-1
clone size: NA
J gene: TRBJ2-7
CDR3 protein: CASSKQYEQYF
CDR3 DNA: TGTGCCAGCAGCAAACAATACGAGCAGTACTTC

D gene: NA
V gene: TRBV7-2
clone size: NA
J gene: TRBJ2-7
CDR3 protein: CASSPAGVYEQYF
CDR3 DNA: TGTGCCAGCAGCCCGGCGGGTGTTTACGAGCAGTACTTC

D gene: TRBD2
V gene: TRBV28
clone size: NA
J gene: TRBJ2-1
CDR3 protein: CASTLAGGPGEQFF
CDR3 DNA: TGTGCCAGCACCTTAGCGGGAGGGCCGGGTGAGCAGTTCTTC

D gene: NA
V gene: TRBV19
clone size: NA
J gene: TRBJ2-7
CDR3 protein: CASSSESSYEQYF
CDR3 DNA: TGTGCCAGTAGTAGCGAGTCCTCCTACGAGCAGTACTTC

D gene: NA
V gene: TRBV14
clone size: NA
J gene: TRBJ1-1
CDR3 protein: CASRPYWNTEAFF
CDR3 DNA: TGTGCCAGCAGGCCCTACTGGAACACTGAAGCTTTCTTT

D gene: NA
V gene: TRBV14
clone size: NA
J gene: TRBJ2-7
CDR3 protein: CASSLTLGTRRYEQYF
CDR3 DNA: TGTGCCAGCAGCTTGACCTTAGGGACAAGACGCTACGAGCAGTACTTC

D gene: NA
V gene: TRBV12-3/TRBV12-4
clone size: NA
J gene: TRBJ1-6
CDR3 protein: CASRPDSYSPLHF
CDR3 DNA: TGTGCCAGCAGACCGGACAGCTATTCACCCCTCCACTTT

D gene: TRBD2
V gene: TRBV13
clone size: NA
J gene: TRBJ2-7
CDR3 protein: CASSSFGAGETYEQYF
CDR3 DNA: TGTGCCAGCAGCTCCTTCGGAGCGGGAGAAACCTACGAGCAGTACTTC

D gene: NA
V gene: TRBV12-3/TRBV12-4
clone size: few
J gene: TRBJ1-2
CDR3 protein: CASSSGRLGSRTF
CDR3 DNA: TGTGCCAGCAGTTCCGGGAGGCTGGGGTCTCGGACCTTC

D gene: TRBD1
V gene: TRBV27
clone size: NA
J gene: TRBJ2-1
CDR3 protein: CASSLRTGFDEQFF
CDR3 DNA: TGTGCCAGCAGTTTACGGACAGGGTTCGATGAGCAGTTCTTC

D gene: NA
V gene: TRBV6-2/TRBV6-3
clone size: NA
J gene: TRBJ1-2
CDR3 protein: CASSQRVYGYTF
CDR3 DNA: TGTGCCAGCAGTCAGCGGGTCTATGGCTACACCTTC

D gene: NA
V gene: TRBV2
clone size: NA
J gene: TRBJ2-7
CDR3 protein: CASSEALLQRAYEQYF
CDR3 DNA: TGTGCCAGCAGTGAAGCACTTTTACAGAGAGCCTACGAGCAGTACTTC

D gene: TRBD2
V gene: TRBV6-6
clone size: NA
J gene: TRBJ2-3
CDR3 protein: CASKNSGRDTQYF
CDR3 DNA: TGTGCCAGCAAGAATAGCGGGAGAGATACGCAGTATTTT

D gene: TRBD1
V gene: TRBV19
clone size: once
J gene: TRBJ1-2
CDR3 protein: CASTGQGGLDYGYTF
CDR3 DNA: TGTGCCAGTACGGGACAGGGGGGTTTGGACTATGGCTACACCTTC

D gene: NA
V gene: TRBV7-9
clone size: NA
J gene: TRBJ1-4
CDR3 protein: CASSPAGVLANEKLFF
CDR3 DNA: TGTGCCAGCAGCCCCGCCGGGGTTTTAGCTAATGAAAAACTGTTTTTT

D gene: NA
V gene: TRBV19
clone size: once
J gene: TRBJ2-1
CDR3 protein: CASSIDSEYNEQFF
CDR3 DNA: TGTGCCAGTAGTATAGATTCCGAGTACAATGAGCAGTTCTTC

D gene: NA
V gene: TRBV27
clone size: NA
J gene: TRBJ2-1
CDR3 protein: CASSPRGKEQFF
CDR3 DNA: TGTGCCAGCAGCCCTAGAGGAAAGGAGCAGTTCTTC

D gene: NA
V gene: TRBV3-1/TRBV3-2
clone size: few
J gene: TRBJ2-7
CDR3 protein: CASSPDWAEQYF
CDR3 DNA: TGTGCCAGCAGCCCGGACTGGGCCGAGCAGTACTTC

D gene: NA
V gene: TRBV6-6
clone size: NA
J gene: TRBJ1-5
CDR3 protein: CASSLSGTRGGRPQHF
CDR3 DNA: TGTGCCAGCAGTCTGTCTGGGACACGGGGTGGGCGGCCCCAGCATTTT

D gene: TRBD2
V gene: TRBV27
clone size: NA
J gene: TRBJ2-7
CDR3 protein: CASSWIAGAYEQYF
CDR3 DNA: TGTGCCAGCAGTTGGATAGCGGGGGCCTACGAGCAGTACTTC

D gene: NA
V gene: TRBV29-1
clone size: NA
J gene: TRBJ1-1
CDR3 protein: CSVVRMTDNTEAFF
CDR3 DNA: TGCAGCGTGGTGAGGATGACAGATAACACTGAAGCTTTCTTT

D gene: TRBD2
V gene: TRBV7-9
clone size: NA
J gene: TRBJ2-5
CDR3 protein: CASSLRGVSGETQYF
CDR3 DNA: TGTGCCAGCAGTCTACGCGGGGTTAGCGGGGAGACCCAGTACTTC

D gene: NA
V gene: TRBV6-5
clone size: NA
J gene: TRBJ1-4
CDR3 protein: CASSRGATNEKLFF
CDR3 DNA: TGTGCCAGCAGCAGGGGTGCAACTAATGAAAAACTGTTTTTT

D gene: NA
V gene: TRBV6-1
clone size: few
J gene: TRBJ2-2
CDR3 protein: CASSEEGRGTGELFF
CDR3 DNA: TGTGCCAGCAGTGAAGAGGGGCGAGGCACCGGGGAGCTGTTTTTT

D gene: TRBD2
V gene: TRBV2
clone size: NA
J gene: TRBJ2-1
CDR3 protein: CASRPIGLALSRDEQFF
CDR3 DNA: TGTGCCAGCAGACCGATCGGACTAGCACTCTCTAGGGATGAGCAGTTCTTC

D gene: TRBD1
V gene: TRBV5-5
clone size: NA
J gene: TRBJ2-5
CDR3 protein: CASSAYSGTGEETQYF
CDR3 DNA: TGTGCCAGCAGCGCCTACTCCGGGACAGGGGAAGAGACCCAGTACTTC

D gene: TRBD1
V gene: TRBV19
clone size: once
J gene: TRBJ1-6
CDR3 protein: CASRTTIGTGQNSPLHF
CDR3 DNA: TGTGCCAGTAGAACTACCATTGGGACAGGCCAAAATTCACCCCTCCACTTT

D gene: TRBD1
V gene: TRBV5-4
clone size: NA
J gene: TRBJ2-1
CDR3 protein: CASSPGTGGRNEQFF
CDR3 DNA: TGTGCCAGCAGCCCGGGGACAGGGGGCAGGAATGAGCAGTTCTTC

D gene: TRBD1
V gene: TRBV4-1
clone size: NA
J gene: TRBJ1-1
CDR3 protein: CASSQVGKTGYWAFF
CDR3 DNA: TGCGCCAGCAGCCAAGTGGGGAAGACAGGGTATTGGGCTTTCTTT

D gene: TRBD2
V gene: TRBV6-1
clone size: NA
J gene: TRBJ2-1
CDR3 protein: CASSGGASGIYNEQFF
CDR3 DNA: TGTGCCAGCAGTGGGGGAGCTAGCGGGATATACAATGAGCAGTTCTTC

D gene: TRBD1
V gene: TRBV6-4
clone size: once
J gene: TRBJ1-2
CDR3 protein: CASSDSYRGFHYGYTF
CDR3 DNA: TGTGCCAGCAGTGACTCGTACAGGGGGTTTCACTATGGCTACACCTTC

D gene: TRBD1
V gene: TRBV4-1
clone size: NA
J gene: TRBJ2-5
CDR3 protein: CASSRDQQGRETQYF
CDR3 DNA: TGCGCCAGCAGCCGAGACCAACAGGGGCGAGAGACCCAGTACTTC

D gene: TRBD2
V gene: TRBV2
clone size: NA
J gene: TRBJ2-7
CDR3 protein: CASSSGGENEQYF
CDR3 DNA: TGTGCCAGCAGTAGCGGGGGGGAAAACGAGCAGTACTTC